These 29 T cell receptor beta chains share one sample of origin, sequenced in a study of cytomegalovirus exposure and HLA in healthy donors. The PCR was carried out with 60 Vbeta primers and 13 Jbeta primers. Profiled with immunoSEQ multiplex PCR; TCRdb holds only in-frame clones, not every one. This table holds roughly 160,000 clones, roughly four fifths found once. Source material: PBMCs. These receptors were collected from a man aged 55 to 70 in good health and CMV-seronegative.

This clone was found a few times. The J gene is TRBJ1-1, the V gene TRBV6-6; a weak D match, TRBD1 (6 bases). From germline, CDR1 is MNHNY and CDR2 SVGAGI (reference sequence). The germline V and J ends were trimmed by 5 bases and 13 bases, with 20 bases remaining between them. The CDR3 contains 13 residues. This chain's CDR3 is CASSPRGNRGVFF. In nucleotides, the CDR3 is TGTGCCAGCAGTCCCAGGGGTAATCGAGGGGTTTTCTTT.

This clone was counted only a few times. The chain has TRBV27 and TRBJ2-7, with 7 bases matching TRBD2. Germline V gene sequence: CDR1 MNHEY, CDR2 SMNVEV (reference sequence). With V trimmed by 4 bases and J by 3 bases, 6 bases remained unmatched. There are 14 residues in the CDR3. CDR3 loop: CASSSTSWFYEQYF. CDR3 nucleotides: TGTGCCAGCAGTTCGACTAGCTGGTTCTACGAGCAGTACTTC.

The CDR3 region has the DNA TGTGCCAGCTCACCCGGGAACAGTGGGAATCAGCCCCAGCATTTT. It specifies CASSPGNSGNQPQHF. The V call is TRBV18, the J call TRBJ1-5; D gene uncertain. Germline V gene lookup returns CDR1 KGHSH and CDR2 LQKENI. The CDR3 covers 15 residues. V was shortened by 3 bases and J by 4 bases, with 13 bases between the two germline ends.

The CDR3 protein is CASSPSRSGNFLGTQYF. For the CDR3, the DNA is TGTGCCAGCAGCCCCAGCCGAAGCGGAAACTTCCTCGGGACCCAGTACTTC. V usage is TRBV9 and J usage is TRBJ2-5; TRBD2 is a possible D gene (5 bases). Germline assignment: CDR1 SGDLS and CDR2 YYNGEE. This CDR3 comprises 17 residues. Trimming removed 4 bases from V and 7 bases from J, with 26 bases in between.

Here the CDR3 reads CASSLEASGRGSTQYF. As DNA, the CDR3 is TGCGCCAGCAGCTTGGAGGCTAGCGGGAGAGGGAGTACGCAGTATTTT. The chain is built from TRBV5-1 and TRBJ2-3, with 10 bases fitting TRBD2. The CDR3 is 16 amino acids. The germline CDR1 and CDR2 sequences are SGHRS and YFSETQ. V shed 0 bases, J shed 8 bases, and the junction held 9 bases outside the gene matches.

This sequence joins TRBV19 and TRBJ1-1; TRBD1 matches 8 bases. Germline lookup yields CDR1 LNHDA and CDR2 SQIVND (reference sequence). Trimming took 5 bases from V and 6 from J; bases not matched to a gene: 8. This CDR3 has 14 residues. CDR3 nucleotide sequence: TGTGCCAGTAGTGAAGGACAGGGCTGGGCTGAAGCTTTCTTT. It specifies CASSEGQGWAEAFF.

About this clone: The sample carries other DNA sequences with the same CDR3. V usage is TRBV5-5 and J usage is TRBJ1-2; 8 bases match TRBD1. Germline CDR1 SGHKS, CDR2 YYEKEE (reference sequence). J was trimmed by 2 bases and V by 4 bases; bases with no gene match: 4. This CDR3 is built from 14 residues. The CDR3 loop reads CASSPQGANYGYTF. The CDR3 DNA reads as TGTGCCAGCAGCCCCCAGGGGGCCAACTATGGCTACACCTTC.

This chain links TRBV6-1 with TRBJ2-5; D is perhaps TRBD1 (5 bases). Germline CDR1 and CDR2: MNHNS and SASEGT. Trimming pared 3 bases from V and 2 bases from J, leaving 13 bases between. The CDR3 runs 15 residues. Written as DNA, the CDR3 is TGTGCCAGCAGTGAGGACGGACACAATCAAGAGACCCAGTACTTC. Its translation is CASSEDGHNQETQYF.

This chain uses TRBV6-5 with TRBJ2-7, with 11 nucleotides matching TRBD1. The CDR3 loop spans 13 amino acids. In germline, CDR1 is MNHEY, CDR2 SVGAGI. J was trimmed by 2 bases and V by 6 bases; bases with no gene match: 0. The CDR3 DNA sequence: TGTGCCAGCAGGGGACAGGGGGCCTACGAGCAGTACTTC. Amino acid sequence: CASRGQGAYEQYF.

The chain employs TRBV18 and TRBJ2-7; 12 bases are shared with TRBD2. V lost 2 bases to trimming and J lost 2 bases; unmatched junction nucleotides: 4. Germline V lookup: CDR1 KGHSH, CDR2 LQKENI. The CDR3 is 16 amino acids. The CDR3 loop is CASSPGLAGPAYEQYF. The CDR3 DNA sequence: TGTGCCAGCTCACCAGGACTAGCGGGACCGGCCTACGAGCAGTACTTC.

The chain is built from TRBV6-1 and TRBJ1-6, with D unresolved. The CDR3 covers 14 residues. V gave up 4 bases and J gave up 10 bases, with 14 bases separating them. Germline CDR1 and CDR2: MNHNS and SASEGT. DNA for the CDR3: TGTGCCAGCAGTGTCGGTTCCCCTCGGTCACCCCTCCACTTT. Protein product: CASSVGSPRSPLHF.

This clone was picked up one time. J is TRBJ1-2 and V is TRBV18, with TRBD1 matching over 9 bases. The CDR3 loop spans 12 amino acids. The germline V gene encodes CDR1 KGHSH and CDR2 LQKENI. V gave up 8 bases and J gave up 9 bases; unmatched junction bases: 7. The CDR3 DNA sequence: TGTGCCAGCAGAACAGGGGGCTGGAGCTACACCTTC. It yields the protein CASRTGGWSYTF.

The chain employs TRBV7-9 and TRBJ1-2, with unresolved D. CDR3 size: 17 residues. Germline loops: CDR1 SEHNR, CDR2 FQNEAQ (reference sequence). Trimming took off 0 bases at V and 3 bases at J, with 17 bases between the two ends. For the CDR3, the DNA is TGTGCCAGCAGCTTAGCCCTTGTGGGGAGCAGGTACTATGGCTACACCTTC. As protein: CASSLALVGSRYYGYTF.

This chain uses TRBV29-1 with TRBJ2-1, with 9 bases that match TRBD1. This CDR3 contains 15 residues. Trimming took 3 bases from V and 0 from J; bases not matched to a gene: 3. Per the germline V gene, CDR1 is SQVTM and CDR2 is ANQGSEA. CDR3: CSVDGGQGSYNEQFF. CDR3 DNA: TGCAGCGTTGACGGGGGACAGGGCTCCTACAATGAGCAGTTCTTC.

The chain uses TRBV5-1 and TRBJ1-1; 7 bases fit TRBD1. CDR3 length: 15 residues. The germline CDR1 and CDR2 sequences are SGHRS and YFSETQ. Trimming cost V 4 bases and J 3 bases; bases outside gene matches: 9. DNA for the CDR3: TGCGCCAGCAGCCAAATAGGGGGCGGGGACACTGAAGCTTTCTTT. It specifies CASSQIGGGDTEAFF.

This clone was seen only once. This chain connects TRBV30 to TRBJ1-6; 7 positions match TRBD1. This CDR3 spans 13 amino acids. J lost 6 bases, V lost 5 bases, and 4 bases had no gene match. Per germline, CDR1 GTSNPN and CDR2 SVGIG (reference sequence). The CDR3 nucleotides read TGTGCCTGGGCCGGGACAGCTAATTCACCCCTCCACTTT. Encoded protein: CAWAGTANSPLHF.

The V call is TRBV19, the J call TRBJ2-5; D is possibly TRBD2 (5 bases). The length of the CDR3 is 13 residues. Germline assignment: CDR1 LNHDA and CDR2 SQIVND (reference sequence). V was cut by 5 bases and J by 2 bases, with 9 bases left in between. DNA of the CDR3: TGTGCCAGTAGTTTCGGACTTCAAGAGACCCAGTACTTC. Its protein is CASSFGLQETQYF.

V is TRBV7-6 and J is TRBJ2-7, with 7 nucleotides matching TRBD1. Germline values: CDR1 SGHVS, CDR2 FNYEAQ. J gave up 7 bases and V 5 bases, and 5 bases lay outside the gene matches. The CDR3 spans 12 residues. As DNA, the CDR3 is TGTGCCAGCAGCCTCTTACAGGGGGAGCAGTACTTC. It specifies CASSLLQGEQYF.

The chain joins TRBV14 to TRBJ2-1; D unresolved. Trimming stripped 4 bases from V and 7 bases from J, with 8 bases between. The CDR3 has 12 amino acids. From germline, CDR1 is SGHDN and CDR2 FVKESK. CDR3 nucleotides: TGTGCCAGCAGCCCGTTCTTGAATGAGCAGTTCTTC. It encodes CASSPFLNEQFF.

This clone has only one observation. This sequence joins TRBV6-5 and TRBJ1-6; D ambiguous. There are 16 residues in the CDR3. Germline CDR1 and CDR2: MNHEY and SVGAGI. V lost 0 bases, J lost 8 bases, and 14 bases lay in between. As DNA, the CDR3 is TGTGCCAGCAGTTACTCGCACAGACCCTCGGATTCACCCCTCCACTTT. It codes for CASSYSHRPSDSPLHF.

This clone was observed once. The chain is built from TRBV5-1 and TRBJ1-3; D uncertain. This CDR3 is built from 14 residues. Looked up from germline, CDR1 is SGHRS and CDR2 is YFSETQ. V was clipped by 4 bases and J by 1 base, with 9 bases between them. The CDR3 DNA follows: TGCGCCAGCAGCCCGGAGAGGTCTGGAAACACCATATATTTT. It encodes CASSPERSGNTIYF.

The rearrangement joins TRBV9 to TRBJ2-2; 13 positions agree with TRBD2. Germline CDR1 SGDLS, CDR2 YYNGEE. The ends lost 3 bases at V and 4 bases at J; junction bases unmatched: 3. The CDR3 covers 16 residues. Written as DNA, the CDR3 is TGTGCCAGCAGCGGCGGGACTAGCGGGATCACCGGGGAGCTGTTTTTT. Its translation is CASSGGTSGITGELFF.

J is TRBJ1-1 and V is TRBV5-1; 7 bases match TRBD1. Germline V gives CDR1 SGHRS, CDR2 YFSETQ. The CDR3 extends over 13 amino acids. The V segment lost 0 bases and the J segment 6 bases; nucleotides outside the gene matches: 2. The CDR3 coding sequence is TGCGCCAGCAGCTTGGGAGACAGGGCTGAAGCTTTCTTT. It codes for CASSLGDRAEAFF.

This clone has a handful of counts. The chain links TRBV5-4 to TRBJ2-7, with TRBD1 matching 7 bases. Germline V gene sequence: CDR1 SGHNT, CDR2 YYREEE (reference sequence). This CDR3 spans 15 amino acids. V lost 3 bases to trimming and J lost 3 bases; unmatched junction nucleotides: 9. The CDR3 bases are TGTGCCAGCAGCTCTGGGACGGGACAGAGCTACGAGCAGTACTTC. Amino acids: CASSSGTGQSYEQYF. Complete variable domain (other parts from reference TRBV5-4 and TRBJ2-7): ETGVTQSPTHLIKTRGQQVTLRCSSQSGHNTVSWYQQALGQGPQFIFQYYREEENGRGNFPPRFSGLQFPNYSSELNVNALELDDSALYLCASSSGTGQSYEQYFGPGTRLTVT.

The chain recombines TRBV18 with TRBJ1-1; D perhaps matches TRBD1 (5 bases). CDR3 length equals 16 residues. Trimming took 2 bases from V and 0 from J, leaving 13 bases between them. The V gene's germline CDR1 is KGHSH and CDR2 LQKENI. The chain's CDR3 is CASSPIGQIMNTEAFF. CDR3 nucleotides: TGTGCCAGCTCACCAATCGGACAAATCATGAACACTGAAGCTTTCTTT.

This chain connects TRBV6-4 to TRBJ2-1, with D perhaps TRBD1 (6 bases). V lost 6 bases and J lost 5, with 14 bases in between. Germline loops: CDR1 MRHNA, CDR2 SNTAGT. The CDR3 consists of 14 residues. The CDR3, as DNA: TGTGCCAGCAGCGACCAGACAGGTCACAATGAGCAGTTCTTC. Its protein is CASSDQTGHNEQFF.

This clone was observed a few times. The chain combines TRBV10-3 with TRBJ1-3; D call uncertain. V gave up 4 bases and J gave up 2 bases, with 9 bases separating them. This CDR3 spans 14 amino acids. Germline CDR1 ENHRY, CDR2 SYGVKD. CDR3 protein: CAISAGKTGNTIYF. The DNA for the CDR3 is TGTGCCATCAGTGCCGGGAAGACTGGAAACACCATATATTTT.

This chain links TRBV18 with TRBJ2-1; 16 bases match TRBD2. The germline gives CDR1 KGHSH, CDR2 LQKENI. Trimming at V came to 3 bases and at J to 3 bases, leaving 2 bases not matched to a gene. This CDR3 region has 17 residues. CDR3 sequence (DNA): TGTGCCAGCTCACCGGGACTAGCGGGGGGGAACTACAATGAGCAGTTCTTC. Its protein product is CASSPGLAGGNYNEQFF.

The chain combines TRBV5-1 with TRBJ2-5; D may be TRBD1 (5 bases). V was cut by 0 bases and J by 4 bases, with 19 bases left in between. This CDR3 is built from 17 residues. CDR1 SGHRS and CDR2 YFSETQ come from the germline V gene. This chain's CDR3 is CASSLGQFEGVGETQYF. The CDR3 DNA follows: TGCGCCAGCAGCTTGGGACAGTTTGAAGGGGTGGGAGAGACCCAGTACTTC.